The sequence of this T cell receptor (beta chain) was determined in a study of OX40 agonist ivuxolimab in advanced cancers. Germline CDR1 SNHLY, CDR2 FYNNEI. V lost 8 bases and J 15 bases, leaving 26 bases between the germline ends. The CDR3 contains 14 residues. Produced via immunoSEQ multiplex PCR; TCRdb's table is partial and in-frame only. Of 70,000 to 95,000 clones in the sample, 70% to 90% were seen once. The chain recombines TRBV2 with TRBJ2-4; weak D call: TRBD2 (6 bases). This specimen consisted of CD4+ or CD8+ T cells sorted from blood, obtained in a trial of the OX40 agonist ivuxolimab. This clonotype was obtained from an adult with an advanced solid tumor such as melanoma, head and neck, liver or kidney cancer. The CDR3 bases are TGTGCCAGCGGTCTCCATGGAGGGCCGCAGGCTTTGTACTTC. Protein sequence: CASGLHGGPQALYF.